This T cell receptor beta chain was found in a study of blood T cell repertoires in COVID-19. This clone has more than one count but fewer than ten. Ages ranged from about 18 to 100 years, with residence in about 24 US areas. Donors in Cohort 3 counted as recovered after two negative PCRs, clearance, or symptom resolution. Profiling relied on immunoSEQ multiplex PCR, and the TCRdb table lists in-frame clones only, not all of them. The sample holds around 300,000 clones, nearly 90% seen once. The specimen was PBMCs or T cells enriched from blood (not recorded which). The receptor comes from a woman in her sixties or seventies who had recovered from COVID-19.

This CDR3 reads CASMDRVGTDTQYF. CDR3 DNA sequence: TGTGCCAGCATGGACAGGGTGGGCACAGATACGCAGTATTTT. The chain links TRBV3-1 (or the pseudogene TRBV3-2) to TRBJ2-3; 8 bases align to TRBD1. The germline V gene has CDR1 LGHDT and CDR2 YNNKEL (reference sequence). Trimming took 7 bases from V and 1 from J; bases not matched to a gene: 4. The CDR3 sequence is 14 residues long.